Listed here are 26 T cell receptor beta chains from one sample, sequenced in a study of OX40 agonist ivuxolimab in advanced cancers. Receptor amplification or capture employed the immunoSEQ multiplex PCR assay. As stored in TCRdb, this immuneACCESS dataset retains in-frame rearrangements with V and J assigned. A fraction of the clones does not appear; measured against another copy, unresolved V genes explain less than half of the discrepancy, and the remainder lacks a known reason. This sample lists tens of thousands of clones; approximately 90% were detected once. Around 1.9% of the sample lies in the top ten. Sample: CD4+ or CD8+ T cells sorted from blood, taken in a trial of the OX40 agonist ivuxolimab. These receptor sequences come from an adult with an advanced solid tumor such as melanoma, head and neck, liver or kidney cancer.

This clone was seen just once. The chain recombines TRBV2 with TRBJ1-4; the match to TRBD1 covers 8 bases. V lost 3 bases and J lost 8; bases outside the gene matches: 11. Germline values: CDR1 SNHLY, CDR2 FYNNEI. There are 16 residues in the CDR3. CDR3 region: CASSDRVTGVEEKLFF. CDR3 nucleotides: TGTGCCAGCAGTGATCGGGTGACAGGGGTCGAAGAAAAACTGTTTTTT. Supplemented by reference TRBV2 and TRBJ1-4, the full variable domain reads EPEVTQTPSHQVTQMGQEVILRCVPISNHLYFYWYRQILGQKVEFLVSFYNNEISEKSEIFDDQFSVERPDGSNFTLKIRSTKLEDSAMYFCASSDRVTGVEEKLFFGSGTQLSVL.

The J gene is TRBJ1-2, the V gene TRBV28; 7 nucleotides agree with TRBD1. With 3 bases clipped from V and 0 bases from J, the junction kept 7 bases outside the gene matches. The CDR3 spans 16 residues. The germline V gene has CDR1 MDHEN and CDR2 SYDVKM. The chain's CDR3 is CASSFYPGQTNYGYTF. In nucleotides, the CDR3 is TGTGCCAGCAGTTTTTATCCGGGACAGACTAACTATGGCTACACCTTC.

This clone was observed once. The rearrangement links TRBV2 to TRBJ1-1; 8 bases are a match to TRBD1. CDR3 length: 15 amino acids. Germline assignment: CDR1 SNHLY and CDR2 FYNNEI. V trimming: 6 bases; J trimming: 1 base; junction bases outside the gene matches: 7. CDR3 DNA: TGTGCCAGCAGGGGGAGAGACAGGGGGAACACTGAAGCTTTCTTT. Residues: CASRGRDRGNTEAFF.

The chain carries TRBV20-1 and TRBJ1-2; D unclear. Germline loops: CDR1 DFQATT, CDR2 SNEGSKA (reference sequence). With 0 bases removed from V and 9 bases from J, the gap between germline ends came to 8 bases. The CDR3 extends over 11 amino acids. Written as DNA, the CDR3 is TGCAGTGCTAGAGACGGGGTGAGCTACACCTTC. Residues: CSARDGVSYTF.

This rearrangement joins TRBV4-2 to TRBJ2-2; TRBD2 aligns across 7 bases. The CDR3 covers 16 residues. Germline trimming cut 4 bases from V and 1 base from J; bases unmatched to any gene: 6. Germline V gene data show CDR1 as LGHNA and CDR2 as YNFKEQ. CDR3 sequence: CASSRQTSENTGELFF. The DNA of the CDR3 is TGTGCCAGCAGCCGACAAACTAGCGAGAACACCGGGGAGCTGTTTTTT.

This chain connects TRBV19 to TRBJ1-3; D gene uncertain. The CDR3 runs 14 residues. The ends were cut back, 4 bases at V and 1 base at J, with 8 bases in the middle. Germline CDR1 is LNHDA and CDR2 is SQIVND (reference sequence). The CDR3 DNA follows: TGTGCCAGTAGTAAGCAACATTCTGGAAACACCATATATTTT. Amino acid sequence: CASSKQHSGNTIYF.

The chain couples TRBV14 to TRBJ1-1; D is unresolved. This CDR3 has 15 amino acids. With 4 bases removed from V and 1 base from J, the gap between germline ends came to 13 bases. Germline values: CDR1 SGHDN, CDR2 FVKESK. CDR3 coding DNA: TGTGCCAGCAGCCCACTGGCGCACCAGAACACTGAAGCTTTCTTT. Translated: CASSPLAHQNTEAFF.

The CDR3 sequence is CAISDNIFANYGYTF. CDR3 bases: TGTGCCATCAGTGACAACATATTCGCTAACTATGGCTACACCTTC. The chain joins TRBV10-3 to TRBJ1-2; D gene unclear. Trimming stripped 3 bases from V and 0 bases from J, with 11 bases between. CDR3 length equals 15 residues. The germline V gene has CDR1 ENHRY and CDR2 SYGVKD.

This chain links TRBV9 with TRBJ2-1; 9 bases map to TRBD2. CDR1 is SGDLS and CDR2 is YYNGEE in the germline V gene. The ends lost 2 bases at V and 4 bases at J; junction bases unmatched: 4. The CDR3 covers 15 residues. CDR3 sequence reads: CASSVRLAGYNEQFF. Here the CDR3 DNA reads TGTGCCAGCAGCGTGCGGCTAGCGGGATACAATGAGCAGTTCTTC.

This clone is a singleton in its sample. The gene calls are TRBV2 and TRBJ2-1; TRBD1 agrees at 7 bases. This CDR3 region has 15 residues. Germline values: CDR1 SNHLY, CDR2 FYNNEI. The J segment lost 6 bases and the V segment lost 4 bases, leaving 9 bases of the junction unmatched. The CDR3 sequence is CASSVGDSSPNEQFF. The CDR3 nucleotides read TGTGCCAGCAGTGTTGGGGACAGTAGCCCCAATGAGCAGTTCTTC.

The CDR3 DNA follows: TGTGCCAGTAATCGGGACAGGGAACTATACACTGAAGCTTTCTTT. The encoded protein is CASNRDRELYTEAFF. The rearrangement joins TRBV19 to TRBJ1-1; 9 nucleotides agree with TRBD1. The trim removed 7 bases at V and 3 bases at J, leaving 9 bases unmatched. The CDR3 has 15 residues. CDR1 is LNHDA and CDR2 is SQIVND in the germline V gene (reference sequence). Drawing the rest from reference TRBV19 and TRBJ1-1, the complete variable domain is DGGITQSPKYLFRKEGQNVTLSCEQNLNHDAMYWYRQDPGQGLRLIYYSQIVNDFQKGDIAEGYSVSREKKESFPLTVTSAQKNPTAFYLCASNRDRELYTEAFFGQGTRLTVV.

In this sample, this clone turned up once. The rearrangement links TRBV19 to TRBJ2-1, with D tentatively TRBD1 (5 bases). This CDR3 is 16 amino acids long. CDR1 and CDR2 from the germline V gene are LNHDA and SQIVND (reference sequence). Trimming removed 8 bases at V and 2 bases at J, with 19 bases between. The CDR3 coding sequence is TGTGCCAGTGGGATACAGGTAGGGGCTGCCTACAATGAGCAGTTCTTC. Its translation is CASGIQVGAAYNEQFF.

The chain couples TRBV11-2 to TRBJ1-1; no clear D. The V gene's germline CDR1 is SGHAT and CDR2 FQNNGV. V was cut by 2 bases and J by 0 bases, with 7 bases left in between. The CDR3 length is 14 residues. CDR3 residues: CASSLSWVNTEAFF. Here the CDR3 DNA reads TGTGCCAGCAGCTTATCATGGGTGAACACTGAAGCTTTCTTT.

V and J are TRBV19 and TRBJ1-1; D not certain. Germline CDR1 reads LNHDA; CDR2 reads SQIVND (reference sequence). V lost 7 bases to trimming and J lost 1 base, with 10 bases between them. CDR3 size: 13 residues. The CDR3 loop reads CASKTQRNTEAFF. Written as DNA, the CDR3 is TGTGCCAGTAAGACACAGCGGAACACTGAAGCTTTCTTT.

This clone appeared a single time. The gene calls are TRBV11-2 and TRBJ2-1, with D perhaps matching TRBD2 (6 bases). The V gene's germline CDR1 is SGHAT and CDR2 FQNNGV. The CDR3 covers 13 residues. Trimming cost V 0 bases and J 11 bases, with 11 bases left between them. This CDR3 reads CASSLEEGGKQFF. CDR3 sequence (DNA): TGTGCCAGCAGCTTAGAGGAGGGCGGGAAGCAGTTCTTC.

J is TRBJ2-7 and V is TRBV19; D remains unclear. CDR1 is LNHDA and CDR2 is SQIVND in the germline V gene (reference sequence). V was cut by 3 bases and J by 0 bases, with 9 bases left in between. The CDR3 consists of 14 residues. The DNA for the CDR3 is TGTGCCAGTAGTATTTCTTCCAGCTCCTACGAGCAGTACTTC. Its translation is CASSISSSSYEQYF.

This clone is a singleton in its sample. The chain joins TRBV6-6 to TRBJ2-5; the match to TRBD2 covers 14 bases. The CDR3 covers 16 residues. Trimming took 5 bases from V and 1 from J; bases not matched to a gene: 3. Germline-derived CDR1 and CDR2 are MNHNY and SVGAGI (reference sequence). The DNA for the CDR3 is TGTGCCAGCAGTAGACTAGCGGGAGGGTTCCAAGAGACCCAGTACTTC. It yields the protein CASSRLAGGFQETQYF.

This chain uses TRBV5-1 with TRBJ2-1; possibly TRBD1 for D (6 bases). Germline V gene sequence: CDR1 SGHRS, CDR2 YFSETQ. The V gene lost 4 bases and the J gene lost 6 bases, with 14 bases spanning the gap. This CDR3 has 14 amino acids. As DNA, the CDR3 is TGCGCCAGCAGCGCACAGGGAGCGTTCAATGAGCAGTTCTTC. Residues: CASSAQGAFNEQFF.

V gene TRBV6-6 combines with J gene TRBJ1-1; D is uncertain. Trimming removed 8 bases at V and 1 base at J, with 11 bases between. The CDR3 covers 13 residues. Germline V gene sequence: CDR1 MNHNY, CDR2 SVGAGI (reference sequence). The CDR3, as DNA: TGTGCCAGCGCCCCGCAAGCGAACACTGAAGCTTTCTTT. Its translation is CASAPQANTEAFF.

This CDR3 is CASSQGYRDGTEAFF. As DNA, the CDR3 is TGTGCCAGCAGCCAAGGGTACAGGGACGGCACTGAAGCTTTCTTT. The rearrangement links TRBV4-2 to TRBJ1-1; tentative D call: TRBD1 (6 bases). The length of the CDR3 is 15 residues. The V gene lost 1 base and the J gene lost 4 bases, with 13 bases spanning the gap. The V gene's germline CDR1 is LGHNA and CDR2 YNFKEQ.

V is TRBV7-6 and J is TRBJ1-4; 8 nucleotides match TRBD1. Germline V CDR1 and CDR2: SGHVS, FNYEAQ. The CDR3 is made up of 16 amino acids. V shed 6 bases and J 7 bases; nucleotides not matched to a gene: 13. The CDR3: CASSLRPGQVSEKLFF. CDR3 coding DNA: TGTGCCAGCAGTCTCCGACCGGGACAGGTAAGTGAAAAACTGTTTTTT. The complete variable domain, with remaining parts taken from reference TRBV7-6 and TRBJ1-4, reads GAGVSQSPRYKVTKRGQDVALRCDPISGHVSLYWYRQALGQGPEFLTYFNYEAQQDKSGLPNDRFSAERPEGSISTLTIQRTEQRDSAMYRCASSLRPGQVSEKLFFGSGTQLSVL.

V usage is TRBV19 and J usage is TRBJ2-1; D possibly uses TRBD1 or TRBD2 (5 bases each). The V end lost 1 base, the J end lost 6 bases, and 13 bases lay between the germline ends. CDR1 and CDR2 (germline): LNHDA, SQIVND (reference sequence). CDR3 length: 15 residues. CDR3: CASSIGNIGGNEQFF. Written as DNA, the CDR3 is TGTGCCAGTAGTATAGGTAATATTGGGGGCAATGAGCAGTTCTTC.

The rearrangement links TRBV7-2 to TRBJ1-4, with D possibly matching TRBD1 (5 bases). The ends were cut back, 2 bases at V and 6 bases at J, with 13 bases in the middle. This CDR3 comprises 15 residues. In germline, CDR1 is SGHTA, CDR2 FQGNSA. The CDR3 reads CASSLRNGGDEKLFF. DNA for the CDR3: TGTGCCAGCAGCTTACGAAACGGGGGGGATGAAAAACTGTTTTTT. Using reference TRBV7-2 and TRBJ1-4 for the parts outside the CDR3, the full variable domain is GAGVSQSPSNKVTEKGKDVELRCDPISGHTALYWYRQSLGQGLEFLIYFQGNSAPDKSGLPSDRFSAERTGGSVSTLTIQRTQQEDSAVYLCASSLRNGGDEKLFFGSGTQLSVL.

The chain couples TRBV5-6 to TRBJ2-5; D gene unclear. Germline V gene sequence: CDR1 SGHDT, CDR2 YYEEEE. There are 14 residues in the CDR3. The V end was cut by 2 bases, the J end by 2 bases, with 10 bases between. In DNA form, the CDR3 reads TGTGCCAGCAGCTTTGGGGTGAGACAAGAGACCCAGTACTTC. It codes for CASSFGVRQETQYF.

V is TRBV11-3 and J is TRBJ2-1; D is possibly TRBD2 (6 bases). CDR3 length equals 15 residues. Trimming pared 5 bases from V and 1 base from J, leaving 12 bases between. Germline lookup yields CDR1 SGHNT and CDR2 YENEEA. This CDR3 reads CASSVSGGSYNEQFF. The CDR3 DNA sequence: TGTGCCAGCAGCGTTAGCGGAGGATCCTACAATGAGCAGTTCTTC. Complete variable domain (other parts from reference TRBV11-3 and TRBJ2-1): EAGVVQSPRYKIIEKKQPVAFWCNPISGHNTLYWYLQNLGQGPELLIRYENEEAVDDSQLPKDRFSAERLKGVDSTLKIQPAELGDSAVYLCASSVSGGSYNEQFFGPGTRLTVL.

The gene calls are TRBV7-8 and TRBJ1-1; D is uncertain. V lost 4 bases, J lost 0 bases, and 9 bases lay in between. Germline CDR1 is SGHVS and CDR2 is FQNEAQ. The CDR3 totals 14 residues. The CDR3 sequence: CASSYQTLNTEAFF. CDR3 bases: TGTGCCAGCAGCTACCAGACCCTGAACACTGAAGCTTTCTTT.